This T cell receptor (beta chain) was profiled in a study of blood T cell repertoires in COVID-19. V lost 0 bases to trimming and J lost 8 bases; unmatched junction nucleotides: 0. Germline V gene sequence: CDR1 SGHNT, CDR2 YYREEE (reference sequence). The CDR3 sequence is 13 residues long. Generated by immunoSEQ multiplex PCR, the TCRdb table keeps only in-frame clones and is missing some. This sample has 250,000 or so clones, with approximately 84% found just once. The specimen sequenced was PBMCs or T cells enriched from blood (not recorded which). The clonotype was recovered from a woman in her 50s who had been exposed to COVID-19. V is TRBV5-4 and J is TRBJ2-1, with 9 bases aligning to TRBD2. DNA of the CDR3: TGTGCCAGCAGCTTGGGACTAGCGGATGAGCAGTTCTTC. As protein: CASSLGLADEQFF.